The T cell receptor beta chain under discussion was sequenced for a study of blood T cells in healthy people across ages. General study results and limits: Age brought a roughly linear fall in TCR beta diversity measured per million T cells.

It was with a sample-barcoded 5' primer and a J-beta primer mix that a second PCR of roughly 7 to 11 cycles was run. TCRdb called the 5' RACE reads again in MiXCR, with one record for every CDR3 protein. This repertoire shows 1.8 million or so distinct CDR3 sequences, roughly two fifths found once; its top ten account for more than 20%. Worth noting for this clonotype: The antigen remains undetermined.

Donation came from healthy Caucasian individuals in Russia who were aged roughly 6 to 95. CDR1 and CDR2 (germline): DFQATT, SNEGSKA (reference sequence). V lost 6 bases, J lost 8 bases, and 9 bases stayed unmatched. The CDR3 spans 13 residues. The receptor was isolated from a human donor in good health. Sequencing used blood. The chain is built from TRBV20-1 and TRBJ2-4; 8 bases map to TRBD2. The CDR3 bases are TGCAGTGCAGCAAGCGGGGGTAGCGACATTCAGTACTTC. Translated, it gives CSAASGGSDIQYF.